This T cell receptor (beta chain) emerged from a study of T cells after yellow fever vaccination. Study observations and caveats: Within FACS-sorted repertoires, abundant clonotypes contaminating from the bulk population could be present.

Germline trimming cut 6 bases from V and 0 bases from J; bases unmatched to any gene: 14. CDR3 length: 17 residues. In germline, CDR1 is MDHEN, CDR2 SYDVKM. The study made its TCR cDNA through 5'RACE template switching. That step introduced a universal primer site along with UMIs. TCRdb reprocessed the 5' RACE reads via MiXCR and lists one record per CDR3 protein. In the table there are about 110,000 distinct CDR3 sequences, more than 7.5% of which are singletons. Notes on this clonotype: The antigen remains unidentified.

This TCR derives from a man aged 30 to 39 who received the YFV17D yellow fever vaccine. The chain employs TRBV28 and TRBJ2-7; 7 nucleotides agree with TRBD2. The sequences come from CD8+ T cells sorted from PBMCs, collected 45 days after the yellow fever booster vaccination. The CDR3 nucleotides read TGTGCCAGCAGCTGGGAGGGGAGACCCCTATTCTCCTACGAGCAGTACTTC. Its protein is CASSWEGRPLFSYEQYF.